The 22 T cell receptor beta chains presented below share a single source sample, sequenced in a study of T cells in Graves' hyperthyroidism and ophthalmopathy. The TCR beta CDR3 regions underwent amplification using RNA transcripts as the source. When the TCR CDR3 underwent first-round RT-PCR, the HTBI primer set was used. TCRdb re-analysed the multiplex PCR reads in MiXCR, keeping a single row per CDR3 protein. This sample carries about 400,000 distinct CDR3 sequences, around a quarter of them seen once, and the ten largest clones take more than 60%. Sequenced input: blood. Receptors originate from a man between 45 and 60 years old with Graves' hyperthyroidism.

The V call is TRBV7-2, the J call TRBJ2-1; a possible D gene is TRBD1 (6 bases). The CDR3 sequence is 14 residues long. The germline CDR1 and CDR2 sequences are SGHTA and FQGNSA. V lost 6 bases and J lost 2, with 11 bases in between. The CDR3, as DNA: TGTGCCAGCAGTTTTAAGGGGGCCTACAATGAGCAGTTCTTC. This gives the protein CASSFKGAYNEQFF. The full variable domain, completed using reference TRBV7-2 and TRBJ2-1, is GAGVSQSPSNKVTEKGKDVELRCDPISGHTALYWYRQSLGQGLEFLIYFQGNSAPDKSGLPSDRFSAERTGGSVSTLTIQRTQQEDSAVYLCASSFKGAYNEQFFGPGTRLTVL.

The chain couples TRBV19 to TRBJ2-4; no firm D call. This CDR3 comprises 14 residues. Trimming stripped 0 bases from V and 11 bases from J, with 14 bases between. The V gene's germline CDR1 is LNHDA and CDR2 SQIVND (reference sequence). The CDR3 loop is CASSIDSGQSVQYF. CDR3 nucleotides: TGTGCCAGTAGTATAGATTCGGGTCAAAGCGTTCAGTACTTC.

This rearrangement joins TRBV11-2 to TRBJ2-7, with 11 bases lining up with TRBD2. The CDR3 consists of 15 residues. Trimming took 3 bases from V and 6 from J; bases not matched to a gene: 7. CDR1 SGHAT and CDR2 FQNNGV come from the germline V gene. CDR3 nucleotides: TGTGCCAGCAGCTTCACTAGCGGGAGTATTAGCGAGCAGTACTTC. This codes for CASSFTSGSISEQYF.

This clonotype appeared many times. The chain has TRBV20-1 and TRBJ2-1; 7 bases align to TRBD2. The ends lost 4 bases at V and 10 bases at J; junction bases unmatched: 10. The CDR3 is 13 amino acids. Looked up from germline, CDR1 is DFQATT and CDR2 is SNEGSKA (reference sequence). CDR3 nucleotide sequence: TGCAGTGCTAAGTTGAGCGGGATTCTGGAGCAGTTCTTC. Translating it yields CSAKLSGILEQFF.

In the case of this clonotype: A much larger clone lies one base from this, so it may be a read error. The rearrangement joins TRBV30 to TRBJ2-3; the D call may be TRBD1 or TRBD2 (5 bases each). The CDR3 sequence is 13 residues long. The V gene's germline CDR1 is GTSNPN and CDR2 SVGIG (reference sequence). The CDR3 DNA is TGTGCCTGGAGTGTGGGGACGGCAGATACGCGGTATTTT. Translating gives CAWSVGTADTRYF.

CDR3 protein: CASSQNPPGHHGYTF. In DNA, the CDR3 is TGTGCCAGCAGCCAAAACCCACCGGGACACCATGGCTACACCTTC. The V call is TRBV4-2, the J call TRBJ1-2; weak D call: TRBD1 (6 bases). This CDR3 contains 15 residues. The germline gives CDR1 LGHNA, CDR2 YNFKEQ. V was pared by 2 bases and J by 6 bases, with 16 bases between.

This clonotype was seen ten or more times. This CDR3 is CASSDWGPNYGYTF. The CDR3 nucleotides are TGTGCCAGCAGTGATTGGGGTCCTAACTATGGCTACACCTTC. J is TRBJ1-2 and V is TRBV2; D remains ambiguous. The V and J ends lost 3 bases and 0 bases respectively, with 8 bases between them. The germline V gene encodes CDR1 SNHLY and CDR2 FYNNEI. There are 14 residues in the CDR3. Variable domain in full (rest from reference TRBV2 and TRBJ1-2): EPEVTQTPSHQVTQMGQEVILRCVPISNHLYFYWYRQILGQKVEFLVSFYNNEISEKSEIFDDQFSVERPDGSNFTLKIRSTKLEDSAMYFCASSDWGPNYGYTFGSGTRLTVV.

This clonotype was seen at least ten times. V gene TRBV5-6 combines with J gene TRBJ2-5; D gene unclear. V lost 2 bases and J lost 7, with 9 bases in between. CDR1 and CDR2 from the germline V gene are SGHDT and YYEEEE. This CDR3 region has 12 residues. CDR3 DNA sequence: TGTGCCAGCAGCTTTAATCGTGGGACCCAGTACTTC. This gives the protein CASSFNRGTQYF. Variable domain in full (rest from reference TRBV5-6 and TRBJ2-5): DAGVTQSPTHLIKTRGQQVTLRCSPKSGHDTVSWYQQALGQGPQFIFQYYEEEERQRGNFPDRFSGHQFPNYSSELNVNALLLGDSALYLCASSFNRGTQYFGPGTRLLVL.

The V call is TRBV27, the J call TRBJ2-3, with D maybe TRBD2 (7 bases). The CDR3 is 17 residues long. With 8 bases removed from V and 6 bases from J, the gap between germline ends came to 27 bases. Germline CDR1 and CDR2: MNHEY and SMNVEV (reference sequence). The CDR3 DNA reads as TGTGCCAGCGGGGGGCCCAGACCGGGACTAAGAGGGGATACGCAGTATTTT. Encoded protein: CASGGPRPGLRGDTQYF.

In this sample, this clonotype turned up many times. The chain links TRBV5-1 to TRBJ2-7, with 10 bases that match TRBD2. Trimming at V came to 4 bases and at J to 4 bases, leaving 8 bases not matched to a gene. Germline V CDR1 and CDR2: SGHRS, YFSETQ. This CDR3 is built from 15 residues. CDR3 in amino acids: CASSPGGLATYEQYF. The CDR3 nucleotides read TGCGCCAGCAGCCCGGGGGGACTAGCGACATACGAGCAGTACTTC.

This chain connects TRBV19 to TRBJ1-2; tentatively, D is TRBD1 (6 bases). Deletions cut 4 bases from V and 5 bases from J, with 11 bases between. The CDR3 length is 13 residues. In germline, CDR1 is LNHDA, CDR2 SQIVND (reference sequence). CDR3 DNA: TGTGCCAGTAGTACCGGGACATTTTATGGCTACACCTTC. It is translated as CASSTGTFYGYTF. The full variable domain, in which reference TRBV19 and TRBJ1-2 provide the parts outside the CDR3, is DGGITQSPKYLFRKEGQNVTLSCEQNLNHDAMYWYRQDPGQGLRLIYYSQIVNDFQKGDIAEGYSVSREKKESFPLTVTSAQKNPTAFYLCASSTGTFYGYTFGSGTRLTVV.

The rearrangement joins TRBV5-1 to TRBJ2-3; D tentatively reads TRBD1 or TRBD2 (5 bases each). The CDR3 runs 14 residues. The germline gives CDR1 SGHRS, CDR2 YFSETQ. Between the trimmed V and J ends, which lost 8 bases and 4 bases, there was a span of 17 bases. Here the CDR3 DNA reads TGCGCCAGTCTGGAAACAGGAGGCCCAGATACGCAGTATTTT. This encodes CASLETGGPDTQYF.

The rearrangement uses TRBV18 and TRBJ1-6; D perhaps matches TRBD1 (5 bases). The CDR3 loop spans 16 amino acids. Germline loops: CDR1 KGHSH, CDR2 LQKENI. The V gene lost 3 bases and the J gene lost 7 bases, with 16 bases spanning the gap. The CDR3 protein is CASSPTVLGGNSPLHF. In DNA form, the CDR3 reads TGTGCCAGCTCACCCACCGTTCTCGGGGGGAATTCACCCCTCCACTTT. Filled out from reference TRBV18 and TRBJ1-6, the complete variable domain reads NAGVMQNPRHLVRRRGQEARLRCSPMKGHSHVYWYRQLPEEGLKFMVYLQKENIIDESGMPKERFSAEFPKEGPSILRIQQVVRGDSAAYFCASSPTVLGGNSPLHFGNGTRLTVT.

The chain links TRBV28 to TRBJ2-5, with D maybe TRBD2 (6 bases). CDR1 is MDHEN and CDR2 is SYDVKM in the germline V gene. Deletions cut 4 bases from V and 5 bases from J, with 11 bases between. The CDR3 loop spans 13 amino acids. CDR3 residues: CASSYPGRETQYF. As DNA, the CDR3 is TGTGCCAGCAGTTATCCAGGGAGGGAGACCCAGTACTTC. The full variable domain, rest sourced from reference TRBV28 and TRBJ2-5, is DVKVTQSSRYLVKRTGEKVFLECVQDMDHENMFWYRQDPGLGLRLIYFSYDVKMKEKGDIPEGYSVSREKKERFSLILESASTNQTSMYLCASSYPGRETQYFGPGTRLLVL.

This clonotype was counted at least ten times. The chain links TRBV7-8 to TRBJ2-3; no reliable D call. Germline V gives CDR1 SGHVS, CDR2 FQNEAQ. V lost 0 bases and J 1 base, leaving 5 bases between the germline ends. The CDR3 length is 14 residues. The CDR3 bases are TGTGCCAGCAGCTTAGCGACCCGCACAGATACGCAGTATTTT. It translates to CASSLATRTDTQYF.

V usage is TRBV30 and J usage is TRBJ2-7; 8 bases are a match to TRBD1. CDR1 and CDR2 from the germline V gene are GTSNPN and SVGIG (reference sequence). V trimming: 2 bases; J trimming: 5 bases; junction bases outside the gene matches: 2. This CDR3 has 12 amino acids. The CDR3: CAWSPTGDEQYF. In DNA form, the CDR3 reads TGTGCCTGGAGTCCGACAGGGGACGAGCAGTACTTC.

This chain links TRBV24-1 with TRBJ1-5; no clear D gene. The CDR3 spans 13 residues. Germline CDR1 is KGHDR and CDR2 is SFDVKD. V lost 5 bases to trimming and J lost 3 bases, with 7 bases between them. The CDR3 is CATSGVNNQPQHF. Here the CDR3 DNA reads TGTGCCACCAGTGGGGTTAACAATCAGCCCCAGCATTTT.

At least ten counts were recorded for this clonotype. The J gene is TRBJ2-7, the V gene TRBV7-9; TRBD1 or TRBD2 may be the D gene (5 bases each). Per germline, CDR1 SEHNR and CDR2 FQNEAQ (reference sequence). CDR3 length: 15 amino acids. The V end lost 1 base, the J end lost 6 bases, and 16 bases lay between the germline ends. DNA for the CDR3: TGTGCCAGCAGCTTAGGTCTTGGGGGATTCGGCGAGCAGTACTTC. It is translated as CASSLGLGGFGEQYF.

The chain recombines TRBV28 with TRBJ1-6; D is possibly TRBD1 (5 bases). Trimming pared 5 bases from V and 4 bases from J, leaving 12 bases between. The CDR3 is made up of 15 amino acids. Germline CDR1 reads MDHEN; CDR2 reads SYDVKM. CDR3 coding DNA: TGTGCCAGCAGTCCAGCCGCAGGGTATAATTCACCCCTCCACTTT. Encoded protein: CASSPAAGYNSPLHF.

CDR3 loop: CASSSTPVGEKLFF. The DNA for the CDR3 is TGCGCCAGCAGCTCGACCCCAGTCGGCGAAAAACTGTTTTTT. The chain carries TRBV5-1 and TRBJ1-4; D is uncertain. This CDR3 contains 14 residues. Germline V gives CDR1 SGHRS, CDR2 YFSETQ. The V end lost 3 bases, the J end lost 8 bases, and 14 bases lay between the germline ends. Combining the CDR3 with reference TRBV5-1 and TRBJ1-4 gives the whole variable domain KAGVTQTPRYLIKTRGQQVTLSCSPISGHRSVSWYQQTPGQGLQFLFEYFSETQRNKGNFPGRFSGRQFSNSRSEMNVSTLELGDSALYLCASSSTPVGEKLFFGSGTQLSVL.

This clonotype was seen only a few times. J is TRBJ2-3 and V is TRBV5-1; D possibly corresponds to TRBD2 (5 bases). The CDR3 length is 15 residues. V lost 0 bases, J lost 4 bases, and 12 bases lay in between. Germline loops: CDR1 SGHRS, CDR2 YFSETQ. The chain's CDR3 is CASSLDGSGADTQYF. The CDR3 DNA is TGCGCCAGCAGCTTGGATGGGAGTGGGGCAGATACGCAGTATTTT.

This clonotype occurred many times. This rearrangement joins TRBV20-1 to TRBJ2-7; D possibly corresponds to TRBD2 (5 bases). Germline loops: CDR1 DFQATT, CDR2 SNEGSKA (reference sequence). Trimming cost V 3 bases and J 0 bases, with 18 bases left between them. The CDR3 runs to 16 residues. CDR3 DNA sequence: TGCAGTGCTAGGCCCCGCGACACTGGGAGCTCCTACGAGCAGTACTTC. As protein: CSARPRDTGSSYEQYF.